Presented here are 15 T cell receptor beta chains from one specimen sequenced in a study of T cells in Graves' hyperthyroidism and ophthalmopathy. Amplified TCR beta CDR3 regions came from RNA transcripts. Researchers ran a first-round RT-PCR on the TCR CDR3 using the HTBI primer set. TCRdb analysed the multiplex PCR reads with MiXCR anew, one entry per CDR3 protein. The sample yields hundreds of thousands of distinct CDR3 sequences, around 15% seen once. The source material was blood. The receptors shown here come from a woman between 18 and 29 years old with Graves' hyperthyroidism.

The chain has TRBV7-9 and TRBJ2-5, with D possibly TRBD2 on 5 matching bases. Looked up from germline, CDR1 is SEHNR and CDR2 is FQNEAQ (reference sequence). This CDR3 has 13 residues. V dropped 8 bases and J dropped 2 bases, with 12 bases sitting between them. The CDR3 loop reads CASGLGIQETQYF. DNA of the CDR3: TGTGCCAGCGGGCTCGGGATACAAGAGACCCAGTACTTC. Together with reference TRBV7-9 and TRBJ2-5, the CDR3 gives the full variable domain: DTGVSQNPRHKITKRGQNVTFRCDPISEHNRLYWYRQTLGQGPEFLTYFQNEAQLEKSRLLSDRFSAERPKGSFSTLEIQRTEQGDSAMYLCASGLGIQETQYFGPGTRLLVL.

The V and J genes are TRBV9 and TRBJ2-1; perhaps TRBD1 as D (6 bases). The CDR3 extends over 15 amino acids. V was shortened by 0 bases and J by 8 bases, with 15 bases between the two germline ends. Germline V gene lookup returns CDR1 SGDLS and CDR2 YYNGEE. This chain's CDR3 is CASSVENRASHEQFF. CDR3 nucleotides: TGTGCCAGCAGCGTAGAAAACAGGGCGAGTCATGAGCAGTTCTTC.

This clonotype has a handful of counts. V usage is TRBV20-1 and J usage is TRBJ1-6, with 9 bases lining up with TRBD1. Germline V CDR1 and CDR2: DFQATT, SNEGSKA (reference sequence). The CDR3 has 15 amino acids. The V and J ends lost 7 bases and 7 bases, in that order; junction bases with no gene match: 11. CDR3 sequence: CSVPPSTGGNSPLHF. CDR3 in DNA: TGCAGTGTCCCGCCCTCTACAGGGGGCAATTCACCCCTCCACTTT.

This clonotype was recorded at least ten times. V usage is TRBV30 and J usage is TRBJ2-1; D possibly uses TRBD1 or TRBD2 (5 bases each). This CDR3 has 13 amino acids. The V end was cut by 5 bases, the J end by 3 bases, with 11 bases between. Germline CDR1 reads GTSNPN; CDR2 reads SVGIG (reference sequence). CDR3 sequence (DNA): TGTGCCTGGCGGGGCCAGCTCTACAATGAGCAGTTCTTC. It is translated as CAWRGQLYNEQFF. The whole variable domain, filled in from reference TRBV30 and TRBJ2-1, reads SQTIHQWPATLVQPVGSPLSLECTVEGTSNPNLYWYRQAAGRGLQLLFYSVGIGQISSEVPQNLSASRPQDRQFILSSKKLLLSDSGFYLCAWRGQLYNEQFFGPGTRLTVL.

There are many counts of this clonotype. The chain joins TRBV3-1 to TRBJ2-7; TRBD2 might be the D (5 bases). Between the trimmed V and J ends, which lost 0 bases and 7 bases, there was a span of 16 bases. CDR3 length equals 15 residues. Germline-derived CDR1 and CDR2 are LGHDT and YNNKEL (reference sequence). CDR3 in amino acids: CASSQDDSDSGEQYF. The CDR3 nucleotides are TGTGCCAGCAGCCAAGACGATAGCGACTCGGGGGAGCAGTACTTC.

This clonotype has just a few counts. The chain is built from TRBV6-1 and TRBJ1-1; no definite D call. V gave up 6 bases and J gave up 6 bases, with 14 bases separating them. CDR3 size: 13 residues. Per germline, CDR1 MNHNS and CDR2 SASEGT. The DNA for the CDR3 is TGTGCCAGCAGCCCCTCCGTGGGTGCTGAAGCTTTCTTT. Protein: CASSPSVGAEAFF.

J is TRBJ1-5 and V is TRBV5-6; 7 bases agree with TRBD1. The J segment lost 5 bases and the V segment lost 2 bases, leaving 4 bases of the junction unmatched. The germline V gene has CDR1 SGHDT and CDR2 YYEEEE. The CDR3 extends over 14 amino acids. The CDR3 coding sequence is TGTGCCAGCAGCTTTGGGACAGAGGATCAGCCCCAGCATTTT. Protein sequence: CASSFGTEDQPQHF.

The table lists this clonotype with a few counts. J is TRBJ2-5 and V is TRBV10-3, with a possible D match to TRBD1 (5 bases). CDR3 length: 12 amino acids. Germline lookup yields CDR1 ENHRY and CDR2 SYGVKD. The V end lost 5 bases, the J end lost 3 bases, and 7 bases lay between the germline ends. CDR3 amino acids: CAISSGKETQYF. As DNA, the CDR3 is TGTGCCATCAGTTCAGGGAAAGAGACCCAGTACTTC.

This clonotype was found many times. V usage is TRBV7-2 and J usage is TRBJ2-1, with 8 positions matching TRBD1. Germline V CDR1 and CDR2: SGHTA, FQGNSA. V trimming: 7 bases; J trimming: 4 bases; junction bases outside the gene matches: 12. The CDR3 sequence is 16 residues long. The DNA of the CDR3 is TGTGCCAGCACCGCAACTGGCAGGGGGCTGTACAATGAGCAGTTCTTC. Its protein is CASTATGRGLYNEQFF.

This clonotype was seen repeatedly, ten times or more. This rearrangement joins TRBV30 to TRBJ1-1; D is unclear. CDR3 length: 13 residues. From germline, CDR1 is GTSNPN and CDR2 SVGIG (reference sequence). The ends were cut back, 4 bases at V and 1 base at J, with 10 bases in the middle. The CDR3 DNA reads TGTGCCTGGAAGGTGTCGGAGAACACTGAAGCTTTCTTT. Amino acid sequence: CAWKVSENTEAFF. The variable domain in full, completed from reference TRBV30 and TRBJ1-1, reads SQTIHQWPATLVQPVGSPLSLECTVEGTSNPNLYWYRQAAGRGLQLLFYSVGIGQISSEVPQNLSASRPQDRQFILSSKKLLLSDSGFYLCAWKVSENTEAFFGQGTRLTVV.

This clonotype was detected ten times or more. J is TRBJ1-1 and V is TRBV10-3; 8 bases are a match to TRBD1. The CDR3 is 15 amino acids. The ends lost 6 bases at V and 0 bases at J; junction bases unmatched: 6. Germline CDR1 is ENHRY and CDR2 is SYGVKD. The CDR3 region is CAISEGDRMNTEAFF. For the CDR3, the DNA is TGTGCCATCAGCGAGGGGGACAGGATGAACACTGAAGCTTTCTTT.

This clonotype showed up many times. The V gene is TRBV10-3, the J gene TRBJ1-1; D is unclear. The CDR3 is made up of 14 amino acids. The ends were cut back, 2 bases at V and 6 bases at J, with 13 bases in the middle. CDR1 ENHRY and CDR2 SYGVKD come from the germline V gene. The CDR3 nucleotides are TGTGCCATCAGTGAGCTTGGGGAAGGCGCTGAAGCTTTCTTT. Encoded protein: CAISELGEGAEAFF.

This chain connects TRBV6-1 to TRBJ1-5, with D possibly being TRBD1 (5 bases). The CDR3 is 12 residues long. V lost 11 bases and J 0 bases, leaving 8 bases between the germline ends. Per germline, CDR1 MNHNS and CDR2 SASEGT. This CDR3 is CAVRDSNQPQHF. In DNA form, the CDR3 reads TGTGCCGTCAGGGATAGCAATCAGCCCCAGCATTTT.

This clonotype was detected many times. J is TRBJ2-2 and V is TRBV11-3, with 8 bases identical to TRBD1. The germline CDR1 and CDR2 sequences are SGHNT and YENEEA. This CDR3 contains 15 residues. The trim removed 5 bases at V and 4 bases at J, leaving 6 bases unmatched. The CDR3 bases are TGTGCCAGCAGCACGGACAGGGCCCCCACCGGGGAGCTGTTTTTT. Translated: CASSTDRAPTGELFF.

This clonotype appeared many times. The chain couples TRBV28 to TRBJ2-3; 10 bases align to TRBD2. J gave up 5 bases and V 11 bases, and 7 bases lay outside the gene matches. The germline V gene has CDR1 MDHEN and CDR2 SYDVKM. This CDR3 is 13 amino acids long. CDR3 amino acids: CAAITSGKDTQYF. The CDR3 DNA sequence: TGTGCCGCGATCACTAGCGGGAAAGATACGCAGTATTTT.